The sequence of this TCR beta chain was determined in a study of T-cell reconstitution after alpha-beta-depleted transplantation in children. Using unique molecular identifiers, the investigators prepared the TCRbeta library. TCRdb re-analysed the PCR reads in MiXCR, keeping a single row per CDR3 protein. Of some 400,000 distinct CDR3 sequences listed, around 21% are singletons. This clonotype was detected only a few times. This CDR3 spans 14 amino acids. With 3 bases removed from V and 0 bases from J, the gap between germline ends came to 5 bases. Germline-derived CDR1 and CDR2 are KGHSH and LQKENI. This receptor was identified in a human donor who donated a stem cell graft to a child with acute myeloid leukemia. The input for sequencing was PBMCs from the stem cell graft donor, taken from the stem cell graft. This chain joins TRBV18 and TRBJ2-2; no clear D gene. CDR3 coding DNA: TGTGCCAGCTCACCTTTAACGAACACCGGGGAGCTGTTTTTT. It specifies CASSPLTNTGELFF.